These 7 T cell receptor beta chains were all obtained from the same sample, sequenced in a study of glioma-infiltrating T cells. TCR alpha and beta CDR3 regions were amplified from RNA using iRepertoire nested multiplex PCR. One entry per CDR3 protein results from TCRdb running MiXCR on the multiplex PCR reads. The data show more than 350,000 distinct CDR3 sequences, with about two fifths seen just once and about 12% held by the top ten. Sequencing was performed on glioma tissue, nonneoplastic brain tissue, or PBMCs (not recorded which). The receptor set was obtained from a human donor with low-grade glioma or glioblastoma, undergoing nonglioma brain surgery, or in good health (not recorded which).

Note on this clonotype: The conserved final phenylalanine or tryptophan is absent from the CDR3, which likely points to a read error. The chain uses TRBV14 and TRBJ2-7; no clear D gene. Trimming cost V 4 bases and J 0 bases, with 10 bases left between them. CDR3 size: 14 residues. CDR1 and CDR2 (germline): SGHDN, FVKESK. The CDR3 region is CASSPWDDSYEQYS. CDR3 DNA sequence: TGTGCCAGCAGCCCCTGGGATGACTCCTACGAGCAGTACTCC.

This chain joins TRBV7-2 and TRBJ2-5, with TRBD1 as a possible D gene (5 bases). Germline V CDR1 and CDR2: SGHTA, FQGNSA. The length of the CDR3 is 15 residues. V was pared by 6 bases and J by 0 bases, with 14 bases between. The CDR3 DNA sequence: TGTGCCAGCAGGTTACAAGCAGGGAACCAAGAGACCCAGTACTTC. Protein: CASRLQAGNQETQYF.

The rearrangement joins TRBV28 to TRBJ2-1; perhaps TRBD2 as D (6 bases). Germline V CDR1 and CDR2: MDHEN, SYDVKM. The CDR3 consists of 17 residues. V was pared by 5 bases and J by 1 base, with 18 bases between. DNA for the CDR3: TGTGCCAGCAGTCCGGCCTGGGGGAGGAGATCCTACAATGAGCAGTTCTTC. This encodes CASSPAWGRRSYNEQFF.

The genes are TRBV20-1 and TRBJ2-1, with D tentatively TRBD1 or TRBD2 (7 bases each). Germline V gene lookup returns CDR1 DFQATT and CDR2 SNEGSKA (reference sequence). V shed 6 bases and J shed 10 bases, with 28 bases lying between them. The CDR3 is 16 residues long. CDR3 loop: CSANVDPPAGGGEQFF. In nucleotides, the CDR3 is TGCAGTGCAAACGTCGACCCTCCGGCAGGGGGGGGAGAGCAGTTCTTC.

The V and J genes are TRBV7-2 and TRBJ2-2, with TRBD2 identical over 8 bases. V lost 1 base and J lost 6; bases outside the gene matches: 16. The CDR3 is made up of 19 amino acids. CDR1 and CDR2 from the germline V gene are SGHTA and FQGNSA. CDR3 sequence: CASSLVGVRSGSLAGELFF. The CDR3 coding sequence is TGTGCCAGCAGCTTAGTAGGGGTCCGGAGCGGGAGTTTGGCCGGGGAGCTGTTTTTT.

This clonotype was detected a few times. The chain is built from TRBV20-1 and TRBJ1-1; TRBD1 is a possible D gene (6 bases). Trimming removed 0 bases at V and 5 bases at J, with 16 bases between. There are 15 residues in the CDR3. Germline V gene data show CDR1 as DFQATT and CDR2 as SNEGSKA (reference sequence). The CDR3 region is CSARDPRGVQTEAFF. The CDR3 DNA reads TGCAGTGCTAGAGATCCCAGGGGAGTTCAAACTGAAGCTTTCTTT.

In the case of this clonotype: This may stem from a read error, because a much larger clone lies one nucleotide away. The chain recombines TRBV4-2 with TRBJ2-7; D is unclear. Trimming removed 0 bases at V and 6 bases at J, with 18 bases between. Germline CDR1 LGHNA, CDR2 YNFKEQ. The CDR3 has 16 residues. The CDR3 here is CASSQEFGYIFSEQYF. The CDR3 nucleotides are TGTGCCAGCAGCCAAGAATTCGGCTACATCTTTAGCGAGCAGTACTTC.